Below are 15 T cell receptor beta chains sequenced from a single sample in a study of vaccination and CD4 T cells after COVID-19. Described treatment: 10-day PBMC culture with coronavirus spike peptide pools or control peptides (ViraFEST assay). Prior to the COVID-19 pandemic (2011-2018), the unexposed donor's CD4+ T cells were collected. The antigens of these receptors remain unknown. CD4+ T cells that had been cultured provided DNA sequenced with the Oncomine TCR Beta short-read assay. TCRdb reanalysed the PCR reads using MiXCR and keeps one entry per CDR3 protein. The data contain some 5,500 distinct CDR3 sequences, 50% to 75% of them singletons. The sample was CD4+ T cells from blood, cultured in vitro. The receptors derive from a human donor in good health.

This chain uses TRBV19 with TRBJ1-6; maybe TRBD1 (5 bases). Germline CDR1 reads LNHDA; CDR2 reads SQIVND (reference sequence). Between the trimmed V and J ends, which lost 2 bases and 7 bases, there was a span of 12 bases. The CDR3 sequence is 15 residues long. The CDR3 reads CASSIKQGGNSPLHF. The CDR3 coding sequence is TGTGCCAGTAGTATAAAGCAGGGTGGGAATTCACCCCTCCACTTT. Full variable domain (rest looked up from reference TRBV19 and TRBJ1-6): DGGITQSPKYLFRKEGQNVTLSCEQNLNHDAMYWYRQDPGQGLRLIYYSQIVNDFQKGDIAEGYSVSREKKESFPLTVTSAQKNPTAFYLCASSIKQGGNSPLHFGNGTRLTVT.

This rearrangement joins TRBV6-5 to TRBJ1-6; tentatively, D is TRBD1 (5 bases). Germline V gene data show CDR1 as MNHEY and CDR2 as SVGAGI. V was trimmed by 0 bases and J by 0 bases, leaving 15 bases between them. The CDR3 covers 19 residues. The CDR3 loop reads CASSYSIAGRSSYNSPLHF. The CDR3 coding sequence is TGTGCCAGCAGTTACTCGATTGCGGGACGGAGCTCCTATAATTCACCCCTCCACTTT.

The chain links TRBV4-2 to TRBJ2-3, with 7 bases that match TRBD2. The J segment lost 6 bases and the V segment lost 0 bases, leaving 0 bases of the junction unmatched. This CDR3 has 13 residues. The germline V gene has CDR1 LGHNA and CDR2 YNFKEQ. CDR3 amino acids: CASSQERGDTQYF. The CDR3 DNA reads TGTGCCAGCAGCCAAGAGCGGGGGGATACGCAGTATTTT.

The genes are TRBV2 and TRBJ1-2; D remains ambiguous. Trimming shortened V by 6 bases and J by 5 bases, and 10 bases separated the two germline ends. The CDR3 is 12 amino acids. Per germline, CDR1 SNHLY and CDR2 FYNNEI. The CDR3 sequence is CASRARMYGYTF. The CDR3 DNA reads as TGTGCCAGCAGGGCCAGAATGTATGGCTACACCTTC.

The rearrangement links TRBV24-1 to TRBJ2-3; 9 nucleotides agree with TRBD1. Germline lookup yields CDR1 KGHDR and CDR2 SFDVKD. CDR3 length: 15 residues. V was clipped by 5 bases and J by 4 bases; unmatched bases: 6. The CDR3: CATSAGTGYADTQYF. CDR3 coding DNA: TGTGCCACCAGTGCCGGGACAGGGTACGCAGATACGCAGTATTTT.

V usage is TRBV7-8 and J usage is TRBJ1-2; 9 bases agree with TRBD1. This CDR3 is 14 amino acids long. Germline V gene data show CDR1 as SGHVS and CDR2 as FQNEAQ. The V gene end was trimmed by 0 bases and the J gene end by 8 bases; junction bases not matched to a gene: 4. The CDR3 DNA sequence: TGTGCCAGCAGCTTAGCAGGGACAGGGTACGGCTACACCTTC. Amino acid sequence: CASSLAGTGYGYTF.

The chain uses TRBV20-1 and TRBJ2-3; D is undetermined. The CDR3 has 14 residues. V was trimmed by 3 bases and J by 1 base, leaving 11 bases between them. Germline V gene data show CDR1 as DFQATT and CDR2 as SNEGSKA (reference sequence). In DNA, the CDR3 is TGCAGTGCTAGTGACCGACGGGGCACAGATACGCAGTATTTT. Translation: CSASDRRGTDTQYF.

This clonotype was seen more than once but under ten times. The rearrangement uses TRBV6-1 and TRBJ1-5; 9 positions match TRBD1. The J segment lost 2 bases and the V segment lost 6 bases, leaving 2 bases of the junction unmatched. This CDR3 has 14 amino acids. Looked up from germline, CDR1 is MNHNS and CDR2 is SASEGT. The DNA for the CDR3 is TGTGCCAGCAGCGGGACAGGGCGCAATCAGCCCCAGCATTTT. It yields the protein CASSGTGRNQPQHF.

The genes are TRBV27 and TRBJ1-1, with D unresolved. This CDR3 is built from 13 residues. Germline V gene sequence: CDR1 MNHEY, CDR2 SMNVEV (reference sequence). Trimming left V 3 bases short and J 0 bases short, with 5 bases between. The CDR3 is CASSLAMNTEAFF. CDR3 DNA: TGTGCCAGCAGTTTGGCGATGAACACTGAAGCTTTCTTT.

This clonotype occurred a few times. The chain is built from TRBV7-6 and TRBJ1-1, with D hard to call. The germline V gene has CDR1 SGHVS and CDR2 FNYEAQ. The CDR3 consists of 14 residues. Between the trimmed V and J ends, which lost 5 bases and 0 bases, there was a span of 10 bases. The CDR3 here is CASSRTEMNTEAFF. CDR3 bases: TGTGCCAGCAGCCGGACGGAAATGAACACTGAAGCTTTCTTT.

The chain combines TRBV7-6 with TRBJ2-7, with TRBD2 as a possible D gene (5 bases). This CDR3 region has 12 residues. V lost 5 bases and J 6 bases, leaving 11 bases between the germline ends. Germline V gives CDR1 SGHVS, CDR2 FNYEAQ. The CDR3 region has the DNA TGTGCCAGCAGCCCGCTAGGAGGCGAGCAGTACTTC. This codes for CASSPLGGEQYF.

This clonotype was seen once. This rearrangement joins TRBV6-1 to TRBJ1-5; 7 bases are shared with TRBD1. The length of the CDR3 is 12 residues. The J segment lost 7 bases and the V segment lost 6 bases, leaving 3 bases of the junction unmatched. CDR1 and CDR2 from the germline V gene are MNHNS and SASEGT. The CDR3 loop is CASSPRGQPQHF. The CDR3 coding sequence is TGTGCCAGCAGCCCCAGGGGGCAGCCCCAGCATTTT.

Only one count was recorded for this clonotype. This chain connects TRBV29-1 to TRBJ2-2; 9 bases are shared with TRBD1. The CDR3 loop spans 17 amino acids. Per germline, CDR1 SQVTM and CDR2 ANQGSEA. Trimming at V came to 0 bases and at J to 9 bases, leaving 14 bases not matched to a gene. CDR3 sequence (DNA): TGCAGCGTTGAAGAGTGGGGACAGGGATCATCTGGGTGGGAGCTGTTTTTT. Protein: CSVEEWGQGSSGWELFF.

This clonotype was found once. The chain uses TRBV6-1 and TRBJ1-1; D is possibly TRBD1 (6 bases). The CDR3 covers 15 residues. In germline, CDR1 is MNHNS, CDR2 SASEGT. V dropped 6 bases and J dropped 4 bases, with 18 bases sitting between them. This CDR3 is CASRRSGVQGTEAFF. The CDR3 bases are TGTGCCAGCAGACGCTCAGGGGTTCAAGGCACTGAAGCTTTCTTT.

The chain uses TRBV5-1 and TRBJ1-2; 7 nucleotides line up with TRBD1. The CDR3 has 14 residues. V was pared by 2 bases and J by 4 bases, with 5 bases of the junction left unmatched. The germline gives CDR1 SGHRS, CDR2 YFSETQ. In DNA form, the CDR3 reads TGCGCCAGCAGCTTACAGGGGTTCAGCTATGGCTACACCTTC. This translates into CASSLQGFSYGYTF. The full variable domain, in which reference TRBV5-1 and TRBJ1-2 provide the parts outside the CDR3, is KAGVTQTPRYLIKTRGQQVTLSCSPISGHRSVSWYQQTPGQGLQFLFEYFSETQRNKGNFPGRFSGRQFSNSRSEMNVSTLELGDSALYLCASSLQGFSYGYTFGSGTRLTVV.